These 2 T cell receptor beta chains share one sample of origin, sequenced in a study of lung T cells in sarcoidosis with Löfgren's syndrome. TCRdb itself ran the reads through MiXCR, one entry per CDR3 protein. The table shows thousands of distinct CDR3 sequences, with 20% to 25% occurring only once. The material sequenced was CD4+ T cells from bronchoalveolar lavage. These receptors all stem from a human donor with sarcoidosis (Löfgren's syndrome or another form), or a control subject (not recorded which).

By proportion, this clonotype is medium-sized. The V call is TRBV6-6, the J call TRBJ2-3, with TRBD2 matching over 12 bases. The CDR3 consists of 16 residues. The germline V gene has CDR1 MNHNY and CDR2 SVGAGI (reference sequence). V was clipped by 2 bases and J by 6 bases; unmatched bases: 6. The CDR3 is CASSYATSGRRDTQYF. The CDR3 DNA reads as TGTGCCAGCAGTTACGCGACTAGCGGGAGAAGGGATACGCAGTATTTT.

In the case of this clonotype: The missing conserved phenylalanine or tryptophan at the end of this CDR3 makes a read error likely. The DNA of the CDR3 is TGTGCCAGCAGCAGGGCCGGGACACAATACGAGCAGTACCTC. This translates into CASSRAGTQYEQYL. The V and J genes are TRBV7-2 and TRBJ2-7, with D possibly matching TRBD1 (6 bases). The CDR3 has 14 amino acids. V was trimmed by 5 bases and J by 4 bases, leaving 15 bases between them. The germline V gene has CDR1 SGHTA and CDR2 FQGNSA.